Listed here are 19 T cell receptor beta chains from one sample, sequenced in a study of T cells in Graves' hyperthyroidism and ophthalmopathy (dated by TCRdb to the late 2010s). Library method: multiplex PCR. The run used an Illumina HiSeq 2000. The TCR beta CDR3 regions were amplified from the RNA transcripts. For the first round of RT-PCR on the TCR CDR3, the HTBI primer set was used together with the Qiagen OneStep RT-PCR kit. Starting from the raw public reads, TCRdb applied fastp trimming at Q25, assembled clones with MiXCR and retained in-frame beta chains. Each CDR3 protein gets just one entry, which takes the most common genes and DNA from the rows behind it. The sample table holds fewer than 750,000 distinct CDR3 sequences, of which about 15% were seen once. The ten largest make up approximately 4.3% of the sample. Sequenced material: blood. Every receptor here comes from a woman between 40 and 50 years old with Graves' ophthalmopathy.

This clonotype came up many times. The genes are TRBV27 and TRBJ1-3; D unresolved. Trimming took 0 bases from V and 3 from J, leaving 9 bases between them. CDR1 and CDR2 from the germline V gene are MNHEY and SMNVEV (reference sequence). The CDR3 loop spans 15 amino acids. The CDR3 loop is CASSLSGSLGNTIYF. The CDR3 coding sequence is TGTGCCAGCAGTTTATCGGGATCGCTTGGAAACACCATATATTTT.

Here the CDR3 reads CASSYRIGGSYEQYF. Here the CDR3 DNA reads TGTGCCAGCAGTTACCGAATAGGGGGCTCCTACGAGCAGTACTTC. V usage is TRBV6-5 and J usage is TRBJ2-7; D might be TRBD1 (6 bases). CDR1 MNHEY and CDR2 SVGAGI come from the germline V gene. CDR3 size: 15 residues. Trimming took 2 bases from V and 0 from J, leaving 11 bases between them.

The sample holds many counts of this clonotype. The chain employs TRBV10-1 and TRBJ2-2; 10 bases agree with TRBD1. Germline CDR1 reads WNHNN; CDR2 reads SYGVQD (reference sequence). V was pared by 8 bases and J by 7 bases, with 7 bases of the junction left unmatched. The CDR3 has 14 amino acids. The CDR3 DNA sequence: TGCGCCAGCGGACAGGGGGGACTAAACGGGGAGCTGTTTTTT. Protein: CASGQGGLNGELFF.

This clonotype turned up a few times. The gene calls are TRBV28 and TRBJ2-2, with 11 positions matching TRBD1. Germline CDR1 reads MDHEN; CDR2 reads SYDVKM. V was clipped by 5 bases and J by 4 bases; unmatched bases: 15. The CDR3 has 19 amino acids. The CDR3 DNA sequence: TGTGCCAGCAGTCGGCAGAGGGGACAGGGGGGGGTACTCACCGGGGAGCTGTTTTTT. This sequence encodes CASSRQRGQGGVLTGELFF.

This clonotype was detected ten times or more. The chain joins TRBV12-3 or TRBV12-4 to TRBJ1-1; D unresolved. The CDR3 is made up of 12 amino acids. V was pared by 4 bases and J by 8 bases, with 11 bases between. The CDR3 is CASSSYLPEAFF. The CDR3, as DNA: TGTGCCAGCAGTTCCTACCTTCCAGAAGCTTTCTTT.

This clonotype was detected many times. This sequence joins TRBV6-2 or TRBV6-3 and TRBJ1-2, with no clear D. V lost 0 bases and J 6 bases, leaving 8 bases between the germline ends. CDR1 MNHEY and CDR2 SVGEGT come from the germline V gene. The CDR3 length is 13 residues. The DNA for the CDR3 is TGTGCCAGCAGTTACTCTGGTGGGGATGGCTACACCTTC. Residues: CASSYSGGDGYTF.

Here the CDR3 DNA reads TGTGCCAGCAGTAGTCTGGGGGGCGCGAGGGCTTTCTTT. Its protein is CASSSLGGARAFF. This chain connects TRBV6-2 or TRBV6-3 to TRBJ1-1, with D possibly matching TRBD1 (6 bases). V was pared by 5 bases and J by 11 bases, with 18 bases between. CDR3 length equals 13 residues. Germline CDR1 reads MNHEY; CDR2 reads SVGEGT.

As regards this clonotype: A read error may explain this, as a much larger clone is one base away. The rearrangement uses TRBV20-1 and TRBJ1-5; D possibly corresponds to TRBD1 (6 bases). Germline V gives CDR1 DFQATT, CDR2 SNEGSKA (reference sequence). The CDR3 is made up of 14 amino acids. CDR3 sequence (DNA): TGCAGTGCTAGAGAGGGACACCCGAATCAGTCCCAGCATTTT. Amino acids: CSAREGHPNQSQHF.

The table lists this clonotype with a few counts. V gene TRBV5-1 combines with J gene TRBJ1-1; D might be TRBD1 (6 bases). V lost 4 bases and J lost 11, with 15 bases in between. This CDR3 contains 12 residues. From germline, CDR1 is SGHRS and CDR2 YFSETQ. The CDR3 here is CASSAQGIDAFF. CDR3 DNA sequence: TGCGCCAGCAGCGCACAGGGAATCGACGCTTTCTTT.

This clonotype was detected ten times or more. The genes are TRBV4-1 and TRBJ2-7; D remains ambiguous. CDR1 and CDR2 from the germline V gene are MGHRA and YSYEKL. V lost 1 base and J 2 bases, leaving 15 bases between the germline ends. The CDR3 has 16 amino acids. The CDR3 DNA follows: TGCGCCAGCAGCCAAGTCGGTCCGCACCCGACCTACGAGCAGTACTTC. This codes for CASSQVGPHPTYEQYF.

This clonotype appeared a single time. V and J are TRBV28 and TRBJ1-1; the D is unclear. This CDR3 comprises 12 residues. V lost 5 bases and J lost 10, with 14 bases in between. Germline V gene lookup returns CDR1 MDHEN and CDR2 SYDVKM. The CDR3, as DNA: TGTGCCAGCAGTCTACAGAGCCTGGGAGCTTTCTTT. This translates into CASSLQSLGAFF.

This clonotype appeared many times. This chain joins TRBV28 and TRBJ2-7; D is possibly TRBD2 (5 bases). The CDR3 has 13 amino acids. V dropped 3 bases and J dropped 3 bases, with 9 bases sitting between them. Germline values: CDR1 MDHEN, CDR2 SYDVKM. The CDR3 sequence is CASSFDGDYEQYF. Here the CDR3 DNA reads TGTGCCAGCAGTTTCGACGGGGACTACGAGCAGTACTTC.

In this sample, this clonotype turned up many times. This chain uses TRBV29-1 with TRBJ1-1; unclear D gene. Germline V gene data show CDR1 as SQVTM and CDR2 as ANQGSEA. V was shortened by 2 bases and J by 1 base, with 17 bases between the two germline ends. CDR3 length equals 16 residues. CDR3 sequence reads: CSVEKAAAWPNTEAFF. In nucleotides, the CDR3 is TGCAGCGTTGAAAAGGCGGCCGCCTGGCCGAACACTGAAGCTTTCTTT.

This chain links TRBV19 with TRBJ2-7, with D perhaps given as TRBD1 or TRBD2 (5 bases each). This CDR3 has 13 residues. Germline V gene sequence: CDR1 LNHDA, CDR2 SQIVND (reference sequence). Between the trimmed V and J ends, which lost 6 bases and 1 base, there was a span of 10 bases. The CDR3 nucleotides read TGTGCCAGTAGGGGACCGGCTTCCTACGAGCAGTACTTC. It specifies CASRGPASYEQYF.

The chain carries TRBV24-1 and TRBJ2-5; D may be TRBD1 (5 bases). Germline CDR1 KGHDR, CDR2 SFDVKD. This CDR3 is 12 amino acids long. V lost 10 bases and J 2 bases, leaving 10 bases between the germline ends. DNA of the CDR3: TGTGCCACGATTAAGGGGCAAGAGACCCAGTACTTC. It is translated as CATIKGQETQYF.

This clonotype came up many times. V and J are TRBV6-1 and TRBJ2-5, with TRBD2 matching over 7 bases. Germline V gene sequence: CDR1 MNHNS, CDR2 SASEGT. Trimming cost V 7 bases and J 2 bases; bases outside gene matches: 10. CDR3 length: 15 amino acids. CDR3 in DNA: TGTGCCAGCACCCGAGCTTGGGGGGGACAAGAGACCCAGTACTTC. It specifies CASTRAWGGQETQYF.

This clonotype showed up just a few times. The V and J genes are TRBV3-1 and TRBJ2-5; no definite D call. V dropped 0 bases and J dropped 1 base, with 9 bases sitting between them. The CDR3 consists of 15 residues. In germline, CDR1 is LGHDT, CDR2 YNNKEL (reference sequence). CDR3 protein: CASSQDRESQETQYF. DNA of the CDR3: TGTGCCAGCAGCCAAGATCGCGAATCCCAAGAGACCCAGTACTTC.

This clonotype has ten or more counts. The chain recombines TRBV24-1 with TRBJ2-2, with 10 bases that match TRBD1. The CDR3 is 16 residues long. Germline V gene sequence: CDR1 KGHDR, CDR2 SFDVKD. Losses at the gene ends were 4 bases for V and 5 bases for J; bases not matched to a gene: 6. The CDR3 bases are TGTGCCACCAGTGACCCCGGGACAGGGGCAACCGGGGAGCTGTTTTTT. This codes for CATSDPGTGATGELFF.

This clonotype has ten or more counts. This chain joins TRBV12-3 or TRBV12-4 and TRBJ1-2; D not certain. V gave up 1 base and J gave up 4 bases, with 16 bases separating them. The length of the CDR3 is 16 residues. The CDR3 DNA is TGTGCCAGCAGTTTAGTTGGCGGGGTTGGTAGCTATGGCTACACCTTC. Translated: CASSLVGGVGSYGYTF.